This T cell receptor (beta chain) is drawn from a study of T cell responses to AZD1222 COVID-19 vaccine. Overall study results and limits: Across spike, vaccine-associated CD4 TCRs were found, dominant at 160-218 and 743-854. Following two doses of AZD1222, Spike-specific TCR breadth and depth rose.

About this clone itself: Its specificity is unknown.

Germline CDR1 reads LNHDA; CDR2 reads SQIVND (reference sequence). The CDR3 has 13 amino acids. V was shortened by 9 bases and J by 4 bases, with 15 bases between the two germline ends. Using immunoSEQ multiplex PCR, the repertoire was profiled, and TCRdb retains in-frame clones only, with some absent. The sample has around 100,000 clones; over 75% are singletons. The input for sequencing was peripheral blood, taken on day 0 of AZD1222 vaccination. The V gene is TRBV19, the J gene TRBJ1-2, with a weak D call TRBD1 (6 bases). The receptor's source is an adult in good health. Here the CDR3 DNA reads TGTGCCAGGCCCCGGACAGCCTTCTATGGCTACACCTTC. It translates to CARPRTAFYGYTF.